The table lists the clone carrying this T cell receptor (beta chain) with a count of one. Patients of the Seattle cohort, enrolled during active infection, were followed longitudinally. These data belong to a study of blood T cell repertoires in COVID-19. Study-wide background: COVID-19 samples from acute and convalescent phases originated in the United States, Italy and Spain.

In the authors' methods: The assay estimated nucleated cells by amplifying reference gene primers. The protocol was immunoSEQ multiplex PCR, while the TCRdb copy is restricted to in-frame clones and leaves out a portion. V, J and clone size reflect that table, while D and trimming were determined from the DNA. In the table there are about 160,000 clones, 92% of which are singletons. This clonotype was sampled from a young man with COVID-19, enrolled during active disease. The sequenced material came from peripheral blood.

DNA of the CDR3: TGTGCCAGCAGCTTATGGGTCTACACAGGGACGAACACTGAAGCTTTCTTT. Amino acid sequence: CASSLWVYTGTNTEAFF. The chain has TRBV3-1 (or the pseudogene TRBV3-2) and TRBJ1-1; D might be TRBD1 (6 bases). Between the trimmed V and J ends, which lost 5 bases and 1 base, there was a span of 20 bases. The CDR3 has 17 residues. Germline V gene lookup returns CDR1 LGHDT and CDR2 YNNKEL (reference sequence).